The 29 T cell receptor beta chains given below trace back to one sample, sequenced in a study of a mutant IDH1 vaccine in newly diagnosed glioma. The table came from immunoSEQ multiplex PCR; TCRdb's copy has only in-frame clones and leaves some out. Of about 74,000 clones in the sample, 70% to 90% were seen once. These receptors are not linked to any known antigen. Time point described: week 35, safety follow-up. Each dose of the vaccine consisted of 300 ug of mutant IDH1 20-mer peptide, with topical imiquimod. The source material was PBMCs, sampled from a glioma patient whose treatment included an IDH1 peptide vaccine. These TCRs come from a man aged 30 to 45 with glioma.

This clone occurred once. The chain has TRBV5-1 and TRBJ2-3, with D possibly being TRBD1 or TRBD2 (5 bases each). Trimming removed 7 bases at V and 2 bases at J, with 14 bases between. In germline, CDR1 is SGHRS, CDR2 YFSETQ. The CDR3 runs 14 residues. DNA of the CDR3: TGCGCCAGCGCCCCCGGGACCAACACAGATACGCAGTATTTT. It codes for CASAPGTNTDTQYF. Using reference TRBV5-1 and TRBJ2-3 for the parts outside the CDR3, the full variable domain is KAGVTQTPRYLIKTRGQQVTLSCSPISGHRSVSWYQQTPGQGLQFLFEYFSETQRNKGNFPGRFSGRQFSNSRSEMNVSTLELGDSALYLCASAPGTNTDTQYFGPGTRLTVL.

The genes are TRBV7-2 and TRBJ1-2; 7 bases align to TRBD1. The CDR3 sequence is 15 residues long. From germline, CDR1 is SGHTA and CDR2 FQGNSA. The V segment lost 5 bases and the J segment 2 bases; nucleotides outside the gene matches: 8. In DNA form, the CDR3 reads TGTGCCAGCAGCGCTCCGGGACAGCAGAACTATGGCTACACCTTC. Encoded protein: CASSAPGQQNYGYTF.

The chain is built from TRBV7-9 and TRBJ2-6, with TRBD2 as a possible D gene (6 bases). Trimming shortened V by 1 base and J by 0 bases, and 10 bases separated the two germline ends. The CDR3 spans 17 residues. Germline V gives CDR1 SEHNR, CDR2 FQNEAQ (reference sequence). This CDR3 is CASSLGGDLSGANVLTF. The CDR3, as DNA: TGTGCCAGCAGCTTAGGCGGGGATCTCTCTGGGGCCAACGTCCTGACTTTC.

The chain uses TRBV28 and TRBJ2-1; TRBD2 matches 11 bases. The germline gives CDR1 MDHEN, CDR2 SYDVKM. This CDR3 contains 14 residues. V lost 7 bases, J lost 10 bases, and 9 bases stayed unmatched. The chain's CDR3 is CASTRLAGPVEQFF. In DNA, the CDR3 is TGTGCCAGCACACGACTAGCGGGACCTGTCGAGCAGTTCTTC.

This clone was seen a handful of times. The genes are TRBV7-9 and TRBJ1-3, with D possibly being TRBD1 (5 bases). CDR3 length: 15 amino acids. The V and J ends lost 2 bases and 4 bases respectively, with 12 bases between them. CDR1 SEHNR and CDR2 FQNEAQ come from the germline V gene (reference sequence). The CDR3 sequence: CASSLLAREGNTIYF. In DNA, the CDR3 is TGTGCCAGCAGCTTATTGGCCAGGGAGGGAAACACCATATATTTT.

This chain joins TRBV9 and TRBJ2-7; maybe TRBD1 (5 bases). V shed 0 bases and J shed 5 bases, with 12 bases lying between them. The V gene's germline CDR1 is SGDLS and CDR2 YYNGEE. This CDR3 region has 14 residues. The CDR3 nucleotides are TGTGCCAGCAGCGTAGTGGCAGGGTGGCACGAGCAGTACTTC. Translated: CASSVVAGWHEQYF.

This chain links TRBV30 with TRBJ2-1; D gene unclear. Germline loops: CDR1 GTSNPN, CDR2 SVGIG (reference sequence). This CDR3 region has 13 residues. Between the trimmed V and J ends, which lost 0 bases and 7 bases, there was a span of 10 bases. In DNA form, the CDR3 reads TGTGCCTGGAGTGTATCCTTTGTTAATGAGCAGTTCTTC. Translation gives CAWSVSFVNEQFF.

The V call is TRBV30, the J call TRBJ2-3; tentatively, D is TRBD1 (5 bases). Looked up from germline, CDR1 is GTSNPN and CDR2 is SVGIG (reference sequence). The CDR3 covers 12 residues. V was pared by 1 base and J by 7 bases, with 9 bases between. The CDR3 region is CAWSGGLYTQYF. As DNA, the CDR3 is TGTGCCTGGAGTGGGGGCCTTTATACGCAGTATTTT. The variable domain in full, with the rest retrieved from reference TRBV30 and TRBJ2-3, is SQTIHQWPATLVQPVGSPLSLECTVEGTSNPNLYWYRQAAGRGLQLLFYSVGIGQISSEVPQNLSASRPQDRQFILSSKKLLLSDSGFYLCAWSGGLYTQYFGPGTRLTVL.

This chain joins TRBV27 and TRBJ2-7; 8 bases are a match to TRBD1. This CDR3 region has 13 residues. Germline CDR1 MNHEY, CDR2 SMNVEV (reference sequence). The junction had 8 bases not matched to a gene; V was cut back by 8 bases and J by 5 bases. The CDR3 sequence is CASATGGRNEQYF. The DNA for the CDR3 is TGTGCCAGCGCTACAGGGGGGAGGAACGAGCAGTACTTC.

This rearrangement joins TRBV2 to TRBJ1-4; TRBD1 is a possible D gene (6 bases). Germline loops: CDR1 SNHLY, CDR2 FYNNEI. The CDR3 runs to 15 residues. Trimming removed 6 bases at V and 3 bases at J, with 14 bases between. The CDR3 nucleotides are TGTGCCAGCAGAAAACAGGGTCAAGCTAATGAAAAACTGTTTTTT. Translating gives CASRKQGQANEKLFF.

The chain employs TRBV28 and TRBJ2-7; D remains unclear. The ends were cut back, 6 bases at V and 4 bases at J, with 7 bases in the middle. Germline V CDR1 and CDR2: MDHEN, SYDVKM. This CDR3 has 11 residues. DNA of the CDR3: TGTGCCAGCAGCCGTAGTTACGAGCAGTACTTC. Amino acid sequence: CASSRSYEQYF.

The chain is built from TRBV7-3 and TRBJ2-1; the match to TRBD1 covers 7 bases. The CDR3 consists of 13 residues. The trim removed 3 bases at V and 6 bases at J, leaving 2 bases unmatched. The germline V gene has CDR1 SGHTA and CDR2 FQGTGA. The CDR3 loop is CASSFGTANEQFF. The CDR3 nucleotides read TGTGCCAGCAGCTTCGGGACAGCCAATGAGCAGTTCTTC.

A few counts support this clone. This chain links TRBV2 with TRBJ2-2; 7 bases are shared with TRBD2. This CDR3 region has 14 residues. CDR1 and CDR2 from the germline V gene are SNHLY and FYNNEI. With 7 bases clipped from V and 2 bases from J, the junction kept 4 bases outside the gene matches. The CDR3, as DNA: TGTGCCAGCAAGCTAGCGGCTAACACCGGGGAGCTGTTTTTT. This encodes CASKLAANTGELFF.

The rearrangement joins TRBV7-9 to TRBJ2-2; no firm D call. V gave up 5 bases and J gave up 6 bases, with 13 bases separating them. The CDR3 runs 14 residues. Germline CDR1 reads SEHNR; CDR2 reads FQNEAQ (reference sequence). As DNA, the CDR3 is TGTGCCAGCAGCGAAATCGAACGCGCCGGGGAGCTGTTTTTT. It codes for CASSEIERAGELFF.

This clone appeared once. The chain couples TRBV5-5 to TRBJ2-5; D is ambiguous. Near its end, the DNA agrees better with TRBJ2-7, so the J call may be wrong. CDR3 length: 15 amino acids. Germline values: CDR1 SGHKS, CDR2 YYEKEE (reference sequence). CDR3 DNA sequence: TGTGCCAGCAGCTTCACCCTAAGCGTCACCTACGAGCAGTACTTC. Amino acids: CASSFTLSVTYEQYF.

The chain employs TRBV6-5 and TRBJ2-5, with D perhaps being TRBD1 or TRBD2 (5 bases each). Germline V gene data show CDR1 as MNHEY and CDR2 as SVGAGI. The CDR3 consists of 13 residues. V gave up 3 bases and J gave up 5 bases, with 10 bases separating them. CDR3 region: CASSYLWGETQYF. The DNA of the CDR3 is TGTGCCAGCAGTTATTTGTGGGGGGAGACCCAGTACTTC.

V is TRBV27 and J is TRBJ2-7; the D gene is possibly TRBD2 (6 bases). Germline V CDR1 and CDR2: MNHEY, SMNVEV (reference sequence). The CDR3 totals 18 residues. V lost 6 bases and J lost 6, with 30 bases in between. The CDR3 DNA sequence: TGTGCCAGCAGGAGGAGACTAAGACAAAACTACGGGGGTTTCGAGCAGTACTTC. This translates into CASRRRLRQNYGGFEQYF.

The CDR3 sequence: CASSRTGTSGTGTDTQYF. The CDR3 DNA reads TGCGCCAGCAGCCGAACTGGGACTAGCGGGACTGGCACAGATACGCAGTATTTT. The chain uses TRBV5-1 and TRBJ2-3, with 13 bases aligning to TRBD2. Germline CDR1 is SGHRS and CDR2 is YFSETQ. With V trimmed by 4 bases and J by 1 base, 9 bases remained unmatched. The CDR3 has 18 amino acids.

The chain couples TRBV21-1 to TRBJ2-1; TRBD1 is taken as the D call from the table, unchecked against the DNA. TRBV21-1 has pseudogene status. The CDR3 covers 16 residues. As DNA, the CDR3 is TGTGCCAGCAGCTCCCACCTGGGACAGGGGGCTTATGAGCAGTTCTTC. It encodes CASSSHLGQGAYEQFF.

The gene calls are TRBV2 and TRBJ1-2; D is possibly TRBD1 (5 bases). Per the germline V gene, CDR1 is SNHLY and CDR2 is FYNNEI. CDR3 length: 15 residues. Trimming cost V 5 bases and J 0 bases, with 13 bases left between them. CDR3 region: CASSSDSLANYGYTF. In DNA form, the CDR3 reads TGTGCCAGCAGTTCTGACAGCCTAGCTAACTATGGCTACACCTTC.

The chain employs TRBV10-3 and TRBJ2-3, with a possible D match to TRBD2 (6 bases). The CDR3 is 17 amino acids. V lost 0 bases and J 2 bases, leaving 15 bases between the germline ends. In germline, CDR1 is ENHRY, CDR2 SYGVKD. CDR3 in DNA: TGTGCCATCAGTGAGTCAGAGAGCGGGTTGGCCACAGATACGCAGTATTTT. Its protein is CAISESESGLATDTQYF.

The gene calls are TRBV2 and TRBJ1-1; D not certain. Germline V gene sequence: CDR1 SNHLY, CDR2 FYNNEI. The CDR3 contains 15 residues. V was pared by 5 bases and J by 0 bases, with 13 bases between. CDR3 loop: CASSPRAGVNTEAFF. The CDR3 DNA is TGTGCCAGCAGTCCTAGGGCGGGAGTGAACACTGAAGCTTTCTTT. Supplemented by reference TRBV2 and TRBJ1-1, the full variable domain reads EPEVTQTPSHQVTQMGQEVILRCVPISNHLYFYWYRQILGQKVEFLVSFYNNEISEKSEIFDDQFSVERPDGSNFTLKIRSTKLEDSAMYFCASSPRAGVNTEAFFGQGTRLTVV.

This chain links TRBV11-2 with TRBJ2-2; 7 bases agree with TRBD2. The V and J ends lost 4 bases and 4 bases, in that order; junction bases with no gene match: 9. The CDR3 is made up of 16 amino acids. Germline CDR1 is SGHAT and CDR2 is FQNNGV. The CDR3 spells CASSSGAGLSTGELFF. As DNA, the CDR3 is TGTGCCAGCAGCTCCGGAGCGGGACTGAGCACCGGGGAGCTGTTTTTT.

The CDR3 DNA reads as TGTGCCACCAGCAGAGAGATAGCCACCTACGAGCAGTACTTC. It codes for CATSREIATYEQYF. The chain is built from TRBV15 and TRBJ2-7; D call uncertain. The V end was cut by 0 bases, the J end by 2 bases, with 8 bases between. The CDR3 totals 14 residues. In germline, CDR1 is LNHNV, CDR2 YYDKDF (reference sequence).

The chain is built from TRBV6-1 and TRBJ1-3; a possible D gene is TRBD1 (5 bases). Germline assignment: CDR1 MNHNS and CDR2 SASEGT. The CDR3 contains 16 residues. Between the trimmed V and J ends, which lost 4 bases and 1 base, there was a span of 14 bases. CDR3 in DNA: TGTGCCAGCAGTGTCACCGGGACGGGGTCTGGAAACACCATATATTTT. It specifies CASSVTGTGSGNTIYF.

The chain carries TRBV2 and TRBJ2-1, with 12 bases identical to TRBD2. The V segment lost 9 bases and the J segment 14 bases; nucleotides outside the gene matches: 5. CDR1 SNHLY and CDR2 FYNNEI come from the germline V gene. This CDR3 contains 11 residues. Here the CDR3 reads CASRLAGDEFF. For the CDR3, the DNA is TGTGCCAGTAGACTAGCGGGAGATGAGTTCTTC.

The chain links TRBV2 to TRBJ2-7; D might be TRBD1 or TRBD2, each matching 5 bases. The V end lost 5 bases, the J end lost 5 bases, and 16 bases lay between the germline ends. There are 14 residues in the CDR3. Per the germline V gene, CDR1 is SNHLY and CDR2 is FYNNEI. The CDR3 DNA follows: TGTGCCAGCAGTCCAGGGAGTTTTGTTAACGAGCAGTACTTC. Protein: CASSPGSFVNEQYF.

The chain uses TRBV27 and TRBJ2-5, with 8 positions matching TRBD2. The CDR3 is made up of 16 amino acids. Germline V gene data show CDR1 as MNHEY and CDR2 as SMNVEV (reference sequence). The V segment lost 7 bases and the J segment 0 bases; nucleotides outside the gene matches: 10. CDR3 in DNA: TGTGCCAGCAAAAAGGCGGGAGGCCATCACCAAGAGACCCAGTACTTC. Amino acid sequence: CASKKAGGHHQETQYF.

The genes are TRBV6-1 and TRBJ2-7; a possible D gene is TRBD2 (5 bases). Between the trimmed V and J ends, which lost 4 bases and 7 bases, there was a span of 11 bases. CDR1 and CDR2 from the germline V gene are MNHNS and SASEGT. This CDR3 spans 12 amino acids. In nucleotides, the CDR3 is TGTGCCAGCAGTGTATCGAGGGTTGAGCAGTACTTC. Protein: CASSVSRVEQYF.